These 8 T cell receptor beta chains were all obtained from the same sample, sequenced in a study of blood T cell repertoires in COVID-19. Profiling relied on immunoSEQ multiplex PCR, and the TCRdb table lists in-frame clones only, not all of them. This table holds around 300,000 clones, roughly 89% found once. The sequenced material came from PBMCs or T cells enriched from blood (not recorded which). All receptors come from a woman aged 18-35 years with acute COVID-19.

The rearrangement joins TRBV13 to TRBJ1-4, with D hard to call. The germline V and J ends were trimmed by 1 base and 8 bases, with 11 bases remaining between them. This CDR3 is built from 14 residues. Germline V gene sequence: CDR1 PRHDT, CDR2 FYEKMQ (reference sequence). In DNA form, the CDR3 reads TGTGCCAGCAGCTTAGTCGGGGAGCGAGAAAAACTGTTTTTT. Amino acids: CASSLVGEREKLFF.

The V call is TRBV11-3, the J call TRBJ1-3, with 8 bases lining up with TRBD1. The V gene end was trimmed by 5 bases and the J gene end by 2 bases; junction bases not matched to a gene: 5. Germline V lookup: CDR1 SGHNT, CDR2 YENEEA. The CDR3 runs 15 residues. In DNA form, the CDR3 reads TGTGCCAGCAGCGGAAGACAGGGGACTGGAAACACCATATATTTT. Translating it yields CASSGRQGTGNTIYF.

The J gene is TRBJ1-6, the V gene TRBV4-1; 7 bases fit TRBD1. The CDR3 has 13 residues. Germline V lookup: CDR1 MGHRA, CDR2 YSYEKL. Trimming cost V 4 bases and J 7 bases; bases outside gene matches: 1. DNA of the CDR3: TGCGCCAGCAGCCTGGACAGGAATTCACCCCTCCACTTT. Its protein product is CASSLDRNSPLHF.

This clone was recorded once. This sequence joins TRBV27 and TRBJ2-5, with D perhaps matching TRBD2 (5 bases). Germline CDR1 is MNHEY and CDR2 is SMNVEV (reference sequence). V lost 6 bases, J lost 3 bases, and 17 bases lay in between. The length of the CDR3 is 15 residues. In nucleotides, the CDR3 is TGTGCCAGCAGCCCGGCTTCGCGGAGGAAAGAGACCCAGTACTTC. Its protein is CASSPASRRKETQYF.

The V gene is TRBV6-5, the J gene TRBJ1-1; possibly TRBD1 for D (6 bases). The V gene lost 8 bases and the J gene lost 1 base, with 11 bases spanning the gap. CDR3 length: 13 amino acids. The germline CDR1 and CDR2 sequences are MNHEY and SVGAGI. CDR3 sequence: CASSRGGNTEAFF. The DNA for the CDR3 is TGTGCCAGCTCAAGGGGGGGGAACACTGAAGCTTTCTTT.

The chain joins TRBV9 to TRBJ2-3, with 12 nucleotides matching TRBD2. V trimming: 3 bases; J trimming: 4 bases; junction bases outside the gene matches: 9. Germline CDR1 SGDLS, CDR2 YYNGEE. The CDR3 is 17 residues long. CDR3 residues: CASSDPRLAGDPDTQYF. CDR3 DNA sequence: TGTGCCAGCAGCGACCCTCGACTAGCGGGAGACCCAGATACGCAGTATTTT.

The CDR3 DNA sequence: TGTGCCAGCAGTCTCGACATGAGTCAGGGGGCCTTCTCCTACGAGCAGTACTTC. This translates into CASSLDMSQGAFSYEQYF. The V call is TRBV28, the J call TRBJ2-7; TRBD1 matches 8 bases. The V segment lost 5 bases and the J segment 0 bases; nucleotides outside the gene matches: 15. The germline gives CDR1 MDHEN, CDR2 SYDVKM. The CDR3 is 18 residues long.

This rearrangement joins TRBV6-1 to TRBJ1-5, with 9 positions matching TRBD1. V was pared by 2 bases and J by 3 bases, with 8 bases of the junction left unmatched. This CDR3 is 17 amino acids long. Germline V gives CDR1 MNHNS, CDR2 SASEGT. CDR3 nucleotides: TGTGCCAGCAGTGAACCCTCCCACAGGGGGCCCAATCAGCCCCAGCATTTT. Protein sequence: CASSEPSHRGPNQPQHF.